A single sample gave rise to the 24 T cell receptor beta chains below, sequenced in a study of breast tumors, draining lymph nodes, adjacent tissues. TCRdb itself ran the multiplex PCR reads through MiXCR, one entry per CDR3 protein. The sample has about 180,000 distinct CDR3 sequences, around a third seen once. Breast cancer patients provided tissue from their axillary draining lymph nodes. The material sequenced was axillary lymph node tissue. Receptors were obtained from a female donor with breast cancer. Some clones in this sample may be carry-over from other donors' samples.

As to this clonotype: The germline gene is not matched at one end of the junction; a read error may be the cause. CDR3 sequence: CSAGTSNTGAFF. The DNA for the CDR3 is TGCAGCGCAGGGACATCGAACACTGGAGCTTTCTTT. The chain has TRBV29-1 and TRBJ1-1, with D perhaps TRBD1 (6 bases). The CDR3 spans 12 residues. CDR1 SQVTM and CDR2 ANQGSEA come from the germline V gene.

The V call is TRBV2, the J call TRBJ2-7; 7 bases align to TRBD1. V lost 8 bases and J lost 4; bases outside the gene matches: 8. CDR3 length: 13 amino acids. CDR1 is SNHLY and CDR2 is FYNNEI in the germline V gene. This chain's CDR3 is CASLTTGDYEQYF. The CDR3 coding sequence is TGTGCCAGCTTAACAACAGGGGATTACGAGCAGTACTTC.

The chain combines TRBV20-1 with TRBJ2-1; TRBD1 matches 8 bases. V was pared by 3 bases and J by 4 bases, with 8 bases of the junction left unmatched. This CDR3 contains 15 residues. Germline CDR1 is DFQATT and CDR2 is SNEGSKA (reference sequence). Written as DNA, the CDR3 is TGCAGTGCTAGTGATGACTGGGACAGGTACAATGAGCAGTTCTTC. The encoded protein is CSASDDWDRYNEQFF.

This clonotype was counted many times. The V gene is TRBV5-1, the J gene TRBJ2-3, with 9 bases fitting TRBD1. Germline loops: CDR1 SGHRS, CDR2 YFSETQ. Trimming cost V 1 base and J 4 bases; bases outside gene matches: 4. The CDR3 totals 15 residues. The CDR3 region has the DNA TGCGCCAGCAGCTTGCAAACAGGGGGCGCAGATACGCAGTATTTT. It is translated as CASSLQTGGADTQYF.

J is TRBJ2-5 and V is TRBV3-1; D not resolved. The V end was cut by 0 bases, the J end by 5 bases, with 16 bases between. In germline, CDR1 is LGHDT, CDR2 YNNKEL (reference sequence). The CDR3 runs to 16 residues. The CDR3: CASSQDPDLLRETQYF. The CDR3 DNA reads TGTGCCAGCAGCCAAGACCCGGACCTTCTTAGGGAGACCCAGTACTTC.

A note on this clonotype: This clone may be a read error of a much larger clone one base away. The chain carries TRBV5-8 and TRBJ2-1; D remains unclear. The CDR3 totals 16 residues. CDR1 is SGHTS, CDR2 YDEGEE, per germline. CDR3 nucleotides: TGTGCCAGCGGCTTGGCCGGCGGACCGTCCTACAATGAGCAGTTCTTC. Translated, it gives CASGLAGGPSYNEQFF. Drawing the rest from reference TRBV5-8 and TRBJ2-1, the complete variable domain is EAGVTQSPTHLIKTRGQQATLRCSPISGHTSVYWYQQALGLGLQFLLWYDEGEERNRGNFPPRFSGRQFPNYSSELNVNALELEDSALYLCASGLAGGPSYNEQFFGPGTRLTVL.

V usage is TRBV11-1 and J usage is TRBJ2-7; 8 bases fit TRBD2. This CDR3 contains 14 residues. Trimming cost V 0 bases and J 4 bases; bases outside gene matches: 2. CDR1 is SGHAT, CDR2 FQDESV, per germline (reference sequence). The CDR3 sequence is CASSLASGTYEQYF. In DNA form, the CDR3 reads TGTGCCAGCAGCTTAGCTAGCGGGACGTACGAGCAGTACTTC.

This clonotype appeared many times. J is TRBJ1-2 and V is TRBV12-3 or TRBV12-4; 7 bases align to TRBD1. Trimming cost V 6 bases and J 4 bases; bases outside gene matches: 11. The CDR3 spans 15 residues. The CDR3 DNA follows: TGTGCCAGCAGCAAGGGGGCGGTGGATCTCTATGGCTACACCTTC. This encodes CASSKGAVDLYGYTF.

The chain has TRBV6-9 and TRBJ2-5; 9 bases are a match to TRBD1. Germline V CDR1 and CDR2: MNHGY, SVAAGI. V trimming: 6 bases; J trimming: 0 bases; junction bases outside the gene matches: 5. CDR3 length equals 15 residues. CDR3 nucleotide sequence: TGTGCCAGCAGCTATGGGACAGGGTACCAAGAGACCCAGTACTTC. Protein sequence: CASSYGTGYQETQYF.

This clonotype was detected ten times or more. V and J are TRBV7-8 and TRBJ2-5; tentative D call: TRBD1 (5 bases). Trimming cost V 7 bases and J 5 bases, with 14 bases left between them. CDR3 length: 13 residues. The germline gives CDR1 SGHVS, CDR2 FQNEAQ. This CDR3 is CASNNKGLETQYF. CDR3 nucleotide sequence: TGTGCCAGCAACAACAAGGGGTTGGAGACCCAGTACTTC.

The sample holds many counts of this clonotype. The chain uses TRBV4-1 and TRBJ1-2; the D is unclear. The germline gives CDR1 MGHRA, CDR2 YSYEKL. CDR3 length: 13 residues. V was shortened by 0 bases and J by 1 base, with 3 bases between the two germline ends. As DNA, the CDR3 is TGCGCCAGCAGCCAAGATAATAACTATGGCTACACCTTC. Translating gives CASSQDNNYGYTF.

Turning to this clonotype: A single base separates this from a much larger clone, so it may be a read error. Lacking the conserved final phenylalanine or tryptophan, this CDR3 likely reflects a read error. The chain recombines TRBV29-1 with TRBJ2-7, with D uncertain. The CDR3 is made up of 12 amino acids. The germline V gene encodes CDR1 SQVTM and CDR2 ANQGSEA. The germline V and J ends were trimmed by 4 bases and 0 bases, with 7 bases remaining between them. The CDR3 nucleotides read TGCAGCGTTGTGGGCAGCTCCTACGAGCAGTACCTC. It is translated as CSVVGSSYEQYL.

The CDR3 nucleotides read TGTGCCAGCAGCCAAGGGCTCCGGGGGTTTAGTGAGCAGTTCTTC. This encodes CASSQGLRGFSEQFF. V usage is TRBV3-1 and J usage is TRBJ2-1, with D possibly matching TRBD2 (6 bases). The V gene lost 1 base and the J gene lost 9 bases, with 16 bases spanning the gap. The length of the CDR3 is 15 residues. The germline V gene encodes CDR1 LGHDT and CDR2 YNNKEL (reference sequence).

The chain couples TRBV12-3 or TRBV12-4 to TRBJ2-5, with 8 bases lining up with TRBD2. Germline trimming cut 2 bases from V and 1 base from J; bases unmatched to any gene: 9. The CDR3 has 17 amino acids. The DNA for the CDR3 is TGTGCCAGCAGTTTATACCGGAAGGGGACTAGCCAAGAGACCCAGTACTTC. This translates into CASSLYRKGTSQETQYF.

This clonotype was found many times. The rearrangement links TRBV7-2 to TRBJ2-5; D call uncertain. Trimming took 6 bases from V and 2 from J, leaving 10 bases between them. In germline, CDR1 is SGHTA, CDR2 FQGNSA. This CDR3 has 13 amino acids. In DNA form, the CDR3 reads TGTGCCAGCAGTTCTCACACGCAAGAGACCCAGTACTTC. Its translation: CASSSHTQETQYF.

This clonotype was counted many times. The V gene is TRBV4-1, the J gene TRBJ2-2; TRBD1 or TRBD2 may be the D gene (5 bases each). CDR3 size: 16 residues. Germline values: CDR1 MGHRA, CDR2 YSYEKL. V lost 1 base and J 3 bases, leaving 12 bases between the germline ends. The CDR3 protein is CASSQGTGPDTGELFF. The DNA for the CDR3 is TGCGCCAGCAGCCAAGGAACGGGACCAGACACCGGGGAGCTGTTTTTT.

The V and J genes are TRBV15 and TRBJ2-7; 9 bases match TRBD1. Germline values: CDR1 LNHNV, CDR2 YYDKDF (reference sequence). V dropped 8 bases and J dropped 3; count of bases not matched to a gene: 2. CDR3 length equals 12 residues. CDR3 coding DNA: TGTGCCACCGGGACAGGGAACTACGAGCAGTACTTC. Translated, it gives CATGTGNYEQYF.

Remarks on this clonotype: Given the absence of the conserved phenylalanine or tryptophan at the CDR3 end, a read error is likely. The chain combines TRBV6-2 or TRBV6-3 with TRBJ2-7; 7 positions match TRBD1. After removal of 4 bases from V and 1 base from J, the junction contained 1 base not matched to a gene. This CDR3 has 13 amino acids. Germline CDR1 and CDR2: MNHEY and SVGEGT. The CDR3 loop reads CASSSGQSYEQYL. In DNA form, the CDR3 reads TGTGCCAGCAGTTCGGGACAGTCCTACGAGCAGTACCTC.

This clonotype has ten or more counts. CDR3 region: CASSLPPQNYYGYTF. The CDR3 nucleotides read TGTGCCAGCAGCTTACCCCCCCAGAACTACTATGGCTACACCTTC. The V gene is TRBV7-2, the J gene TRBJ1-2; no firm D call. This CDR3 contains 15 residues. Trimming stripped 2 bases from V and 3 bases from J, with 13 bases between. Germline CDR1 is SGHTA and CDR2 is FQGNSA.

The CDR3 sequence: CATQIPGGYNEQFF. DNA for the CDR3: TGTGCCACCCAGATCCCCGGTGGGTACAATGAGCAGTTCTTC. The chain couples TRBV27 to TRBJ2-1; the D is unclear. With 10 bases removed from V and 4 bases from J, the gap between germline ends came to 17 bases. CDR3 length: 14 amino acids. CDR1 and CDR2 from the germline V gene are MNHEY and SMNVEV (reference sequence).

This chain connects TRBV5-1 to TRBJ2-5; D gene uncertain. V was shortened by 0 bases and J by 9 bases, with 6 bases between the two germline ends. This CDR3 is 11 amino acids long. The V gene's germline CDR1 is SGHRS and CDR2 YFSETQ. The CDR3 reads CASSLDEAQYF. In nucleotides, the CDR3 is TGCGCCAGCAGCTTGGATGAGGCCCAGTACTTC. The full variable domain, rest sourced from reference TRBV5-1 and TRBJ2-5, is KAGVTQTPRYLIKTRGQQVTLSCSPISGHRSVSWYQQTPGQGLQFLFEYFSETQRNKGNFPGRFSGRQFSNSRSEMNVSTLELGDSALYLCASSLDEAQYFGPGTRLLVL.

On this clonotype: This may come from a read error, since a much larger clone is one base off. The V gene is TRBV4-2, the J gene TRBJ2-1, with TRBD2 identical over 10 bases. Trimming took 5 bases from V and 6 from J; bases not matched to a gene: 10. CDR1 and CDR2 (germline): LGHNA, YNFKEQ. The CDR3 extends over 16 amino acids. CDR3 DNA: TGTGCCAGCAGCACGGATAGCGGGGGGTACTCCAATGAGCAGTTCTTC. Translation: CASSTDSGGYSNEQFF.

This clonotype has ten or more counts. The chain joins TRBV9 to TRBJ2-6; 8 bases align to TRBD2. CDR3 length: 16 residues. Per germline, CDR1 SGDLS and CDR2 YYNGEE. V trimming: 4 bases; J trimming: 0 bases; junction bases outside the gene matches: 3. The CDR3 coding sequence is TGTGCCAGCAGCCGGGAGGGTGCCTCTGGGGCCAACGTCCTGACTTTC. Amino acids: CASSREGASGANVLTF.

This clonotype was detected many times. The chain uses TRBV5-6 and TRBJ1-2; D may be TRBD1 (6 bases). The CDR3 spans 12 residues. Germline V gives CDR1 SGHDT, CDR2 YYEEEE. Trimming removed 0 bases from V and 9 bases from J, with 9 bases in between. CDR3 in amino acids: CASSLDRESYTF. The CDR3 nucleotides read TGTGCCAGCAGCTTGGACAGGGAAAGCTACACCTTC.